The following is a T cell receptor (beta chain) sequence with its context. This CDR3 is 17 amino acids long. Trimming took 3 bases from V and 0 from J, leaving 15 bases between them. Germline loops: CDR1 SGHVS, CDR2 FNYEAQ. CD45RO negativity and positive selection for CCR7 defined naive CD8 cells, a population that excluded terminally differentiated effector memory CD45RA+ cells. The data were obtained in a study of shared clonotypes between healthy human individuals. Each cell subset's genomic DNA was divided evenly among several immunoSEQ plates. Profiled with immunoSEQ multiplex PCR; TCRdb holds only in-frame clones, not every one. Of about 2.1 million clones in the sample, 85% to 95% were seen once.

The gene calls are TRBV7-6 and TRBJ1-3; no clear D gene. The sequence came from a man aged 18 to 30 in good health. Some clones in this sample may be carry-over from other donors' samples. The sequencing sample was made of naive CD8+ T cells from PBMCs. As DNA, the CDR3 is TGTGCCAGCAGCTTGAACTCGGGGATATTCTCTGGAAACACCATATATTTT. Translated, it gives CASSLNSGIFSGNTIYF.